A selection of T cell receptor beta chains follows, all from one sample in a study of control samples from healthy donors and cancer patients. TCRdb's copy holds only in-frame clones and misses some; the assay was immunoSEQ multiplex PCR. The table shows about 110,000 clones, with approximately 87% occurring only once. What was sequenced was PBMCs. All receptors derive from a woman aged 60-75 years with lung cancer. Each CDR3 is given with its conserved first and last residue. Fields, in order: J gene, clone size, V gene, CDR3 length, D gene, CDR3 protein, CDR3 DNA. D genes are given only for firm matches. Only some rows state a clone size, as once, few, many or a class for expanded clones.

J: TRBJ2-7
size: -
V: TRBV2
length: 15
D: -
CDR3: CASKRIGDSSYEQYF
DNA: TGTGCCAGCAAGAGGATAGGGGATAGCTCCTACGAGCAGTACTTC

J: TRBJ2-5
size: -
V: TRBV14
length: 13
D: -
CDR3: CASSQGLSETQYF
DNA: TGTGCCAGCAGCCAAGGGCTCTCGGAGACCCAGTACTTC

J: TRBJ1-2
size: once
V: TRBV30
length: 12
D: -
CDR3: CAWSGGNYGYTF
DNA: TGTGCCTGGAGTGGAGGGAACTATGGCTACACCTTC

J: TRBJ2-5
size: -
V: TRBV19
length: 14
D: -
CDR3: CATRAGLLQETQYF
DNA: TGTGCCACCCGGGCGGGACTCCTCCAAGAGACCCAGTACTTC

J: TRBJ2-5
size: once
V: TRBV3-1/TRBV3-2
length: 18
D: TRBD2
CDR3: CASSPQRWTRPVQETQYF
DNA: TGTGCCAGCAGCCCACAACGGTGGACTAGACCGGTACAAGAGACCCAGTACTTC

J: TRBJ2-2
size: -
V: TRBV5-4
length: 14
D: -
CDR3: CASSPGLQTGELFF
DNA: TGTGCCAGCAGCCCGGGACTTCAGACCGGGGAGCTGTTTTTT

J: TRBJ2-3
size: -
V: TRBV4-3
length: 15
D: -
CDR3: CASSQVGEGQDTQYF
DNA: TGCGCCAGCAGCCAAGTCGGGGAGGGACAGGATACGCAGTATTTT

J: TRBJ2-7
size: -
V: TRBV15
length: 14
D: TRBD1
CDR3: CATSRDQGAVKQYF
DNA: TGTGCCACCAGCAGAGACCAGGGGGCGGTAAAGCAGTACTTC

J: TRBJ1-6
size: once
V: TRBV4-1
length: 16
D: TRBD1
CDR3: CASSLPTGADNSPLHF
DNA: TGCGCCAGCAGCCTTCCGACAGGGGCAGATAATTCACCCCTCCACTTT

J: TRBJ2-2
size: -
V: TRBV19
length: 14
D: -
CDR3: CASETASVPGELFF
DNA: TGTGCCTCAGAGACGGCTTCGGTTCCCGGGGAGCTGTTTTTT

J: TRBJ1-4
size: few
V: TRBV11-1
length: 15
D: -
CDR3: CASSPGPGTGGKLFF
DNA: TGTGCCAGCAGCCCGGGGCCCGGGACCGGGGGAAAACTGTTTTTT

J: TRBJ2-5
size: -
V: TRBV4-1
length: 16
D: TRBD2
CDR3: CASSQDGGSGGMTQYF
DNA: TGCGCCAGCAGCCAAGATGGCGGTAGCGGGGGCATGACCCAGTACTTC

J: TRBJ2-7
size: -
V: TRBV13
length: 15
D: TRBD1
CDR3: CASRNRDRGGREQYF
DNA: TGTGCCAGCAGGAACCGGGACAGGGGGGGTCGGGAGCAGTACTTC

J: TRBJ1-2
size: -
V: TRBV3-1/TRBV3-2
length: 18
D: TRBD1
CDR3: CASSQDRPLDRGFRGYTF
DNA: TGTGCCAGCAGCCAAGATCGGCCTTTGGACAGGGGGTTCAGGGGCTACACCTTC

J: TRBJ2-4
size: -
V: TRBV7-2
length: 13
D: TRBD2
CDR3: CASSPLTLGRGYF
DNA: TGTGCCAGCAGCCCACTGACCCTTGGGAGGGGATACTTC

J: TRBJ1-2
size: -
V: TRBV18
length: 17
D: -
CDR3: CASSPIPERGVNYGYTF
DNA: TGTGCCAGCTCACCAATTCCAGAGCGGGGGGTGAACTATGGCTACACCTTC

J: TRBJ1-1
size: -
V: TRBV12-3/TRBV12-4
length: 13
D: -
CDR3: CASSPGAGTEAFF
DNA: TGTGCCAGCAGTCCGGGGGCAGGCACTGAAGCTTTCTTT

J: TRBJ2-7
size: -
V: TRBV6-5
length: 13
D: TRBD1
CDR3: CASLDEGAREQYF
DNA: TGTGCCAGCCTGGACGAGGGGGCAAGGGAGCAGTACTTC

J: TRBJ2-7
size: -
V: TRBV4-1
length: 17
D: -
CDR3: CASSRLGGTGFSYEQYF
DNA: TGCGCCAGCAGCCGATTGGGGGGGACAGGCTTCTCCTACGAGCAGTACTTC

J: TRBJ2-7
size: -
V: TRBV2
length: 15
D: -
CDR3: CASNKGVLGPYEQYF
DNA: TGTGCCAGCAACAAAGGGGTTCTCGGCCCCTACGAGCAGTACTTC

J: TRBJ1-3
size: -
V: TRBV15
length: 13
D: -
CDR3: CATSGTMGNTIYF
DNA: TGTGCCACCAGCGGAACGATGGGAAACACCATATATTTT

J: TRBJ2-3
size: -
V: TRBV2
length: 16
D: -
CDR3: CASSVERGVSTDTQYF
DNA: TGTGCCAGCAGTGTGGAACGAGGGGTGAGCACAGATACGCAGTATTTT

J: TRBJ2-7
size: -
V: TRBV11-1
length: 14
D: -
CDR3: CASSLNRGSYEQYF
DNA: TGTGCCAGCAGCTTAAACCGGGGATCCTACGAGCAGTACTTC